This paragraph reports one T cell receptor beta chain. Its antigen is currently unknown. The entry originates in a study of CD8 T cells in ankylosing spondylitis. The ends were cut back, 0 bases at V and 5 bases at J, with 13 bases in the middle. The CDR3 length is 16 residues. Germline V gene lookup returns CDR1 LGHNA and CDR2 YNFKEQ. General observations from the study: Blood of patients with ankylosing spondylitis appeared to be characterized by a TCR beta motif of eight or nine highly homologous variants. There was reportedly significant enrichment of clones that were disease-linked in matched ankylosing spondylitis synovial fluid. Some motif variants were previously reported in reactive arthritis synovial fluid and blood.

From the 5' RACE reads, TCRdb called clonotypes with MiXCR, one entry per CDR3 protein. The sample carries about 540,000 distinct CDR3 sequences, 12% recorded once. The chain is built from TRBV4-2 and TRBJ2-2; TRBD2 is a possible D gene (7 bases). Sequencing was carried out using blood, either unsorted or a sorted T cell fraction (not recorded which). The clonotype was recovered from a male donor with ankylosing spondylitis. The CDR3 region is CASSQEAGAGTGELFF. DNA of the CDR3: TGTGCCAGCAGCCAAGAGGCGGGGGCGGGAACCGGGGAGCTGTTTTTT.